Included here is one T cell receptor (beta chain) sequence, with context. From germline, CDR1 is SEHNR and CDR2 FQNEAQ (reference sequence). With 4 bases removed from V and 0 bases from J, the gap between germline ends came to 10 bases. The length of the CDR3 is 15 residues. The sample is drawn from a study of blood T cell repertoires in COVID-19. For the study at large: The samples span acute and convalescent COVID-19 from the United States, Italy and Spain. T cells, B-cell-depleted T cells, or PBMCs provided the cDNA or gDNA that served as material.

The method was immunoSEQ multiplex PCR; TCRdb's version includes in-frame clones alone and lacks a portion of them. Here the sample spans around 97,000 clones, 70% to 90% being singletons. The sample taken for sequencing was peripheral blood. The origin of this receptor is a human donor in a cohort sampled during active COVID-19. This chain joins TRBV7-9 and TRBJ1-5; TRBD1 might be the D (6 bases). CDR3 loop: CASSSRQDSNQPQHF. CDR3 sequence (DNA): TGTGCCAGCAGCTCAAGACAGGATAGCAATCAGCCCCAGCATTTT.